The next 8 T cell receptor beta chains were all read from a single sample in a study of cytomegalovirus exposure and HLA in healthy donors. PCR used 60 Vbeta primers and 13 Jbeta primers. Method: immunoSEQ multiplex PCR; TCRdb's copy keeps in-frame clones and lacks some. Altogether roughly 300,000 clones are present, 86% being singletons, with the ten largest covering roughly 4%. Sequencing was carried out using PBMCs. These receptor sequences come from a man in his forties or fifties in good health and CMV-seropositive.

J is TRBJ1-1 and V is TRBV28; TRBD1 aligns across 10 bases. CDR1 is MDHEN, CDR2 SYDVKM, per germline. This CDR3 has 15 amino acids. Trimming took 4 bases from V and 6 from J; bases not matched to a gene: 8. The CDR3 sequence is CASSSVPGQGSEAFF. CDR3 in DNA: TGTGCCAGCAGTTCTGTACCGGGACAGGGGTCTGAAGCTTTCTTT.

The rearrangement uses TRBV27 and TRBJ2-7; 11 bases align to TRBD2. Germline V gene data show CDR1 as MNHEY and CDR2 as SMNVEV (reference sequence). The CDR3 is 15 amino acids. Trimming cost V 4 bases and J 6 bases; bases outside gene matches: 8. The CDR3, as DNA: TGTGCCAGCAGTTCTCTACTAGCGGGAGCAGGCGAGCAGTACTTC. This encodes CASSSLLAGAGEQYF.

This clone came up once. This sequence joins TRBV6-5 and TRBJ1-3; 9 bases match TRBD1. The J segment lost 7 bases and the V segment lost 4 bases, leaving 8 bases of the junction unmatched. Per germline, CDR1 MNHEY and CDR2 SVGAGI. The CDR3 loop spans 15 amino acids. As DNA, the CDR3 is TGTGCCAGCAGTTCGGCCGGGACAGGGAAGAACACCATATATTTT. This encodes CASSSAGTGKNTIYF.

The chain carries TRBV19 and TRBJ2-1; unclear D gene. The germline V gene encodes CDR1 LNHDA and CDR2 SQIVND (reference sequence). V was shortened by 6 bases and J by 0 bases, with 9 bases between the two germline ends. The CDR3 has 14 residues. CDR3 loop: CASSPGNSYNEQFF. For the CDR3, the DNA is TGTGCCAGTAGCCCCGGTAACTCCTACAATGAGCAGTTCTTC.

For this clone: A read error may account for a junction end that differs from germline. CDR3: CASNQGTSGAYEQYF. The CDR3 DNA is TGCGCCAGCAACCAAGGGACTAGCGGGGCCTACGAGCAGTACTTC. The J gene is TRBJ2-7, the V gene TRBV4-3; 13 nucleotides agree with TRBD2. In germline, CDR1 is LGHNA, CDR2 YSLEER. This CDR3 is built from 15 residues.

The chain has TRBV28 and TRBJ1-4; 7 nucleotides align to TRBD1. The germline CDR1 and CDR2 sequences are MDHEN and SYDVKM. The CDR3 covers 15 residues. The V gene end was trimmed by 2 bases and the J gene end by 8 bases; junction bases not matched to a gene: 8. The CDR3 protein is CASSLGDSRGEKLFF. The DNA for the CDR3 is TGTGCCAGCAGTTTAGGGGACAGCCGTGGGGAAAAACTGTTTTTT.

J is TRBJ1-3 and V is TRBV6-5, with 8 bases fitting TRBD1. Looked up from germline, CDR1 is MNHEY and CDR2 is SVGAGI. This CDR3 region has 15 residues. With V trimmed by 6 bases and J by 4 bases, 8 bases remained unmatched. The CDR3 region is CASSHGTGAGNTIYF. In nucleotides, the CDR3 is TGTGCCAGCAGCCACGGGACAGGAGCGGGAAACACCATATATTTT.

V usage is TRBV2 and J usage is TRBJ2-7; no firm D call. V was trimmed by 5 bases and J by 4 bases, leaving 9 bases between them. CDR3 length: 12 amino acids. Germline V gene sequence: CDR1 SNHLY, CDR2 FYNNEI. The CDR3 here is CASSRGVYEQYF. CDR3 bases: TGTGCCAGCAGTCGCGGCGTATACGAGCAGTACTTC.